The TCR beta chain described here comes from a study of response to subunit inactivated influenza vaccine listed by TCRdb under 2018. Concerning the study at large: The study used deep quantitative T cell receptor repertoire profiling to track responses to a trivalent subunit inactivated influenza vaccine.

Findings and caveats that apply to the study as a whole: The authors proposed that each seasonal influenza vaccination may bring in only a limited number of new T cells.

The germline V gene gives CDR1 as SGHRS and CDR2 as YFSETQ. Spanning cysteine to phenylalanine, the CDR3 consists of 13 amino acids. Only CDR3 DNA remains: 39 bases, in frame from the first base. Cut back by 4 bases and 6 bases, the V and J ends lie 13 bases apart. Library generation was performed with RT-PCR. Sequencer: Illumina HiSeq 2500. TCRdb trimmed the raw reads at Q25, called clones with MiXCR and kept productive beta chains. CDR3 protein sequences are deduplicated, and each keeps its most common genes and DNA. The sample table records some 640,000 distinct CDR3 sequences; 14% of these occur just once. The biggest ten clones account for 5.5% to 7% of the sample. This clonotype was observed a few times. Its cognate antigen has yet to be identified. Base-call qualities are not available, and no considerably larger clone is one nucleotide away.

The clonotype comes from a man aged 50-59 years who received an inactivated influenza vaccine. Donor details come from another sample of the same person, matched by shared clones. The sequence is built from TRBV5-1 and TRBJ2-5; the best D guess is TRBD1, with 6 bases matching. Sample: PBMCs from blood, taken approximately 15 days before vaccination. The sequence in DNA is TGCGCCAGCAGCAGGGACACTGTCCAGACCCAGTACTTC. Its coded protein is CASSRDTVQTQYF. The CDR3, completed at both ends by the reference TRBV5-1 and TRBJ2-5 genes, gives the full variable domain KAGVTQTPRYLIKTRGQQVTLSCSPISGHRSVSWYQQTPGQGLQFLFEYFSETQRNKGNFPGRFSGRQFSNSRSEMNVSTLELGDSALYLCASSRDTVQTQYFGPGTRLLVL.